This TCR beta chain comes out of a study of T cells of healthy individuals. TCRdb analysed the 5' RACE reads with MiXCR anew, one entry per CDR3 protein. The sample records 65,000 to 90,000 distinct CDR3 sequences, roughly 5.1% being singletons. Germline loops: CDR1 SEHNR, CDR2 FQNEAQ (reference sequence). There are 15 residues in the CDR3. J was trimmed by 4 bases and V by 2 bases; bases with no gene match: 6. This clonotype was seen ten or more times. This receptor was identified in a female donor in good health. V is TRBV7-9 and J is TRBJ2-7; 9 bases map to TRBD2. CDR3 in amino acids: CASSLLASGIYEQYF. CDR3 nucleotides: TGTGCCAGCAGCTTACTGGCTAGCGGGATTTACGAGCAGTACTTC.